This T cell receptor (beta chain) was observed in a study of regulatory dendritic cells for organ transplantation. Background on the study: Dendritic cell cultures received LPS on day 6. Study-wide results and limits: Naive CD4+ and CD8+ repertoires were highly diverse; memory CD8+ was most oligoclonal. Considerable individual heterogeneity was seen in alloreactive memory CD8+ T cells.

In its sample, this clone was seen once. The antigen remains unidentified. CDR1 and CDR2 (germline): MGHRA, YSYEKL. V was shortened by 2 bases and J by 9 bases, with 8 bases between the two germline ends. The CDR3 totals 12 residues. Sorted subsets were CFSE-labeled and cultured roughly five days with allogeneic dendritic cells. Data came from immunoSEQ multiplex PCR; TCRdb stores just in-frame clones and leaves some out. The profile shows 15,000 to 20,000 clones, approximately 80% of them singletons. The chain is built from TRBV4-1 and TRBJ2-1; a possible D gene is TRBD1 (5 bases). The sample was memory CD4+ T cells from blood cultured with regulatory dendritic cells. Subset denoted: CD45RO+ memory T cells. The receptor's source is a human donor in good health. CDR3 in amino acids: CASSQRGGEQFF. CDR3 nucleotide sequence: TGCGCCAGCAGCCAAAGGGGCGGTGAGCAGTTCTTC.